This T cell receptor beta chain appears in the sequencing data of a study of read filtering for tumor transcriptome and immune sequencing. There are many counts of this clonotype. Trimming stripped 2 bases from V and 5 bases from J, with 13 bases between. CDR3 size: 15 residues. Per the germline V gene, CDR1 is SGHTA and CDR2 is FQGNSA. The library was built from roughly 400 ng RNA with molecular barcoded adaptors for alpha/delta and beta/gamma chains. TCRdb itself ran the reads through MiXCR, one entry per CDR3 protein. The sample has about 86,000 distinct CDR3 sequences, 10% to 15% seen once. Input material: a population of CD138-negative cells sorted from bone marrow. This chain joins TRBV7-2 and TRBJ2-4; D is possibly TRBD2 (5 bases). This TCR came from a donor over 35 with multiple myeloma. The CDR3 protein is CASSLLVGVQNIQYF. The CDR3 bases are TGTGCCAGCAGCTTACTTGTGGGAGTCCAAAACATTCAGTACTTC.